The source of this T cell receptor (beta chain) is a study of glioma-infiltrating T cells. General study findings and limits: Signature shared blood CDR3 motifs were enriched in low-divergence and depleted in high-divergence patients.

The iRepertoire nested amplicon-rescue multiplex PCR amplified TCR alpha and beta CDR3s from RNA. From the multiplex PCR reads, TCRdb called clonotypes with MiXCR, one entry per CDR3 protein. In the table there are more than 300,000 distinct CDR3 sequences, about 40% of which are singletons. The table lists this clonotype with many counts. What it recognizes is unknown. The CDR3 length is 13 residues. V was trimmed by 0 bases and J by 3 bases, leaving 5 bases between them. Germline V gene sequence: CDR1 MNHEY, CDR2 SVGAGI. The sequence was obtained from a human donor with low-grade glioma or glioblastoma, undergoing nonglioma brain surgery, or in good health (not recorded which). The gene calls are TRBV6-5 and TRBJ1-2; D is uncertain. The material sequenced was glioma tissue, nonneoplastic brain tissue, or PBMCs (not recorded which). In DNA, the CDR3 is TGTGCCAGCAGTTACTCGGTGTACTATGGCTACACCTTC. As protein: CASSYSVYYGYTF.